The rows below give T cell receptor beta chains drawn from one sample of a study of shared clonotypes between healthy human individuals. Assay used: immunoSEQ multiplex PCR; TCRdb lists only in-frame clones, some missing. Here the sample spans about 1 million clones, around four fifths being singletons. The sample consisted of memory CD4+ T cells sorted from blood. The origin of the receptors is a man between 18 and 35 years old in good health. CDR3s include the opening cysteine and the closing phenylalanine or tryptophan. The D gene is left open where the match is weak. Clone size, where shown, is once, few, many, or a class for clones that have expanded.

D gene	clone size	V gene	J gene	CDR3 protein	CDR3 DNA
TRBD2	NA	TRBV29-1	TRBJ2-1	CSVELGGGLNEQFF	TGCAGCGTCGAACTGGGCGGGGGGCTCAATGAGCAGTTCTTC
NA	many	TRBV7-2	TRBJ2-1	CASSLGRGEQFF	TGTGCCAGCAGCTTGGGTCGGGGTGAGCAGTTCTTC
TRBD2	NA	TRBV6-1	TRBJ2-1	CAISIGGRGNNEQFF	TGTGCCATTTCCATCGGAGGGAGGGGAAACAATGAGCAGTTCTTC
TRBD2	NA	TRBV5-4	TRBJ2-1	CASSLRGLAGGRGRNEQFF	TGTGCCAGCAGCTTACGGGGACTAGCGGGAGGGAGAGGGAGAAATGAGCAGTTCTTC
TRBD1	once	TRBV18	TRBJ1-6	CASSPLTGAGGSPLHF	TGTGCCAGCTCACCGCTGACAGGGGCTGGAGGTTCACCCCTCCACTTT
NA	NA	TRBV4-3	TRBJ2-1	CASSLEGPGNSYNEQFF	TGCGCCAGCAGCCTCGAAGGACCGGGGAACTCCTACAATGAGCAGTTCTTC
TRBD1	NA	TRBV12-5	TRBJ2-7	CASGISKQGLGSYEQYF	TGTGCTAGTGGTATATCTAAACAGGGGTTAGGCTCCTACGAGCAGTACTTC
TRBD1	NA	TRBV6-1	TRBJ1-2	CASVGDRLILSGYTF	TGTGCCAGCGTTGGGGACAGATTAATCTTGTCCGGCTACACCTTC
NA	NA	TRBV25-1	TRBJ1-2	CASSRQYGYTF	TGTGCCAGCAGTCGGCAGTATGGCTACACCTTC
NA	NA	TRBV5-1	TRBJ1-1	CASSGSSTEAFF	TGCGCCAGCAGCGGGTCCAGCACTGAAGCTTTCTTT
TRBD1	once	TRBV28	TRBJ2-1	CASSTPGTGYANEQFF	TGTGCCAGCAGTACCCCCGGGACAGGGTATGCGAATGAGCAGTTCTTC
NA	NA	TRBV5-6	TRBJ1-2	CASYLRQPSNYGYTF	TGTGCCAGCTATCTAAGGCAACCCTCTAACTATGGCTACACCTTC
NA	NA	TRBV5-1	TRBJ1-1	CASSLWGDRNTEAFF	TGCGCCAGCAGCCTATGGGGGGATCGGAACACTGAAGCTTTCTTT
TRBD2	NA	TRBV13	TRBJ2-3	CASSLVSGKGADTQYF	TGTGCCAGCAGCTTAGTTAGCGGGAAGGGCGCAGATACGCAGTATTTT
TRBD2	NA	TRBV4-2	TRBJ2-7	CASSQTLTSGGLYEQYF	TGTGCCAGCAGCCAAACCCTGACTAGCGGGGGTCTCTACGAGCAGTACTTC
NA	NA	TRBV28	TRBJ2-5	CASSNIGQETQYF	TGTGCCAGCAGTAACATCGGCCAAGAGACCCAGTACTTC
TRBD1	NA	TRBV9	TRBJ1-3	CASSGTGNLYGDTIYF	TGTGCCAGCAGTGGGACAGGTAACCTGTACGGAGACACCATATATTTT
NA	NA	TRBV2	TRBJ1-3	CASSSSGVGGNTIYF	TGTGCCAGCAGTTCCTCGGGGGTTGGTGGAAACACCATATATTTT
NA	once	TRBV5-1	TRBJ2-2	CASRPELVRNTGELFF	TGCGCCAGCAGGCCTGAACTAGTGCGGAACACCGGGGAGCTGTTTTTT
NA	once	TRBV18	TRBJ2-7	CASSPPGRPYEQYF	TGTGCCAGCTCACCACCCGGGAGACCCTACGAGCAGTACTTC
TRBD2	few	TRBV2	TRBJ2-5	CASSDRTSMETQYF	TGTGCCAGCAGTGATAGGACTAGCATGGAGACCCAGTACTTC
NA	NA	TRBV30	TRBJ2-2	CAWRRGNTGELFF	TGTGCCTGGAGGCGGGGGAACACCGGGGAGCTGTTTTTT
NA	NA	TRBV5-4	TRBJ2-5	CASSLGVGQETQYF	TGTGCCAGCAGCTTAGGGGTGGGACAAGAGACCCAGTACTTC
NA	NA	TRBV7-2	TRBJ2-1	CASSPERKGSYNEQFF	TGTGCCAGCAGCCCCGAGCGGAAGGGGTCCTACAATGAGCAGTTCTTC
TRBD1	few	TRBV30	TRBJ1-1	CAWEPGGGTEAFF	TGTGCCTGGGAACCAGGGGGTGGCACTGAAGCTTTCTTT
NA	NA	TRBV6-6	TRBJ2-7	CASSGQSSYEQYF	TGTGCCAGCAGTGGACAGAGCTCCTACGAGCAGTACTTC
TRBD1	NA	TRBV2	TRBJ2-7	CASSERDRGPYEQYF	TGTGCCAGCAGTGAAAGGGACAGGGGACCCTACGAGCAGTACTTC
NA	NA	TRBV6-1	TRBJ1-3	CASKGPGNTIYF	TGTGCCAGCAAAGGACCTGGAAACACCATATATTTT
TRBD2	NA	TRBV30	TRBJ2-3	CAWSSHSGGTDTQYF	TGTGCCTGGAGTTCACATAGCGGGGGTACAGATACGCAGTATTTT
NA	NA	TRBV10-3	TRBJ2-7	CAISESPPPSEQYF	TGTGCCATCAGTGAGTCGCCCCCTCCGAGTGAGCAGTACTTC
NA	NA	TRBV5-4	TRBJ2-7	CASSTGLPYEQYF	TGTGCCAGCAGCACGGGTCTCCCCTACGAGCAGTACTTC